This TCR beta chain was sequenced in a study of blood T cell repertoires in COVID-19. Study-wide context: Sites in the United States, Italy and Spain provided acute and convalescent COVID-19 samples. PBMCs, B-cell-depleted T cells, or T cells were the source of the cDNA or gDNA that made up the material.

The data were produced by immunoSEQ multiplex PCR, yet TCRdb's version contains in-frame clones alone and is incomplete. Here the sample spans about 210,000 clones, around 86% being singletons. Participants were placed into cohorts based on the clinical history they reported. The CDR3 extends over 15 amino acids. Germline CDR1 is LGHNA and CDR2 is YNFKEQ. Between the trimmed V and J ends, which lost 6 bases and 0 bases, there was a span of 14 bases. The chain couples TRBV4-2 to TRBJ1-2; tentative D call: TRBD1 (5 bases). The sequenced sample consisted of PBMCs or T cells enriched from blood (not recorded which). This sequence was found in a woman between 45 and 65 years old with acute COVID-19. CDR3 bases: TGTGCCAGCAGAAAAACGACAGAGACTAACTATGGCTACACCTTC. Translation: CASRKTTETNYGYTF.